These 10 T cell receptor beta chains originate from one sample sequenced in a study of shared clonotypes between healthy human individuals. Profiling relied on immunoSEQ multiplex PCR, and the TCRdb table lists in-frame clones only, not all of them. Found here are about 2.2 million clones, around 93% of them singletons; the top ten hold more than 1.5%. It was CD45RO-negative cells, positively selected for CCR7, that made up naive CD8 cells, with terminally differentiated effector memory CD45RA+ cells excluded. The sample consisted of naive CD8+ T cells from PBMCs. Receptors originate from a man aged 18 to 35 in good health. Some clones in this sample may be carry-over from other donors' samples.

J is TRBJ2-5 and V is TRBV28; the D gene is possibly TRBD2 (5 bases). V was clipped by 5 bases and J by 3 bases, with 16 bases between them. The length of the CDR3 is 15 residues. Germline V gene lookup returns CDR1 MDHEN and CDR2 SYDVKM. The CDR3 region is CASSPRDAAKETQYF. CDR3 nucleotide sequence: TGTGCCAGCAGTCCCCGGGATGCGGCTAAAGAGACCCAGTACTTC.

This chain links TRBV7-2 with TRBJ2-7; D is tentatively TRBD1 or TRBD2 (6 bases each). The CDR3 consists of 14 residues. The germline gives CDR1 SGHTA, CDR2 FQGNSA. Trimming left V 3 bases short and J 3 bases short, with 12 bases between. The CDR3 loop reads CASSLGRGGYEQYF. The CDR3 nucleotides are TGTGCCAGCAGCTTGGGCAGGGGAGGCTACGAGCAGTACTTC.

The genes are TRBV19 and TRBJ2-7; TRBD1 agrees at 8 bases. CDR3 size: 14 residues. Per the germline V gene, CDR1 is LNHDA and CDR2 is SQIVND (reference sequence). With 3 bases clipped from V and 6 bases from J, the junction kept 7 bases outside the gene matches. The CDR3 sequence is CASSIQAGGSEQYF. The CDR3 DNA follows: TGTGCCAGTAGTATCCAGGCAGGGGGCTCCGAGCAGTACTTC.

The rearrangement uses TRBV11-1 and TRBJ2-1; D is perhaps TRBD1 (6 bases). V lost 2 bases to trimming and J lost 4 bases, with 6 bases between them. The germline V gene encodes CDR1 SGHAT and CDR2 FQDESV (reference sequence). The CDR3 covers 13 residues. The CDR3 nucleotides read TGTGCCAGCAGCTTAAGGGGGTACAATGAGCAGTTCTTC. It specifies CASSLRGYNEQFF.

This chain uses TRBV28 with TRBJ2-5; no clear D gene. Germline loops: CDR1 MDHEN, CDR2 SYDVKM. Trimming shortened V by 3 bases and J by 4 bases, and 15 bases separated the two germline ends. There are 15 residues in the CDR3. For the CDR3, the DNA is TGTGCCAGCAGTTTCTTATGGGGTTCTAGAGAGACCCAGTACTTC. The encoded protein is CASSFLWGSRETQYF.

Comments on this clone: The same CDR3 also results from other DNA sequences found in this sample. The chain employs TRBV11-2 and TRBJ2-1; D is unresolved. The CDR3 length is 12 residues. The germline V and J ends were trimmed by 5 bases and 8 bases, with 10 bases remaining between them. Germline assignment: CDR1 SGHAT and CDR2 FQNNGV. The CDR3 DNA is TGTGCCAGCAGCCTCCGCGGTGATGAGCAGTTCTTC. Protein product: CASSLRGDEQFF.

CDR3 sequence (DNA): TGTGCCAGCAGCCTAAAGCGTTCCACAGATACGCAGTATTTT. This codes for CASSLKRSTDTQYF. This chain joins TRBV27 and TRBJ2-3; D call uncertain. The germline CDR1 and CDR2 sequences are MNHEY and SMNVEV (reference sequence). The CDR3 spans 14 residues. V shed 6 bases and J shed 2 bases, with 12 bases lying between them.

The chain is built from TRBV9 and TRBJ1-3, with D uncertain. The CDR3 spans 15 residues. Trimming cost V 2 bases and J 2 bases, with 11 bases left between them. The germline gives CDR1 SGDLS, CDR2 YYNGEE. The DNA for the CDR3 is TGTGCCAGCAGCGTGGCGACATCTACTGGAAACACCATATATTTT. Protein product: CASSVATSTGNTIYF.

V usage is TRBV9 and J usage is TRBJ2-1, with 8 positions matching TRBD2. The CDR3 totals 14 residues. With 1 base clipped from V and 10 bases from J, the junction kept 7 bases outside the gene matches. The germline gives CDR1 SGDLS, CDR2 YYNGEE. The CDR3 protein is CASSVSPGLAEQFF. In nucleotides, the CDR3 is TGTGCCAGCAGCGTATCACCAGGACTAGCAGAGCAGTTCTTC.

J is TRBJ1-3 and V is TRBV7-3, with D possibly being TRBD1 (5 bases). V gave up 10 bases and J gave up 0 bases, with 28 bases separating them. Per the germline V gene, CDR1 is SGHTA and CDR2 is FQGTGA. The CDR3 extends over 19 amino acids. CDR3 in DNA: TGTGCCACCGGGGCCCGCAGGAAAAAGAACTTAAGCTCTGGAAACACCATATATTTT. Translation: CATGARRKKNLSSGNTIYF.